The rows below give T cell receptor beta chains drawn from one sample of a study of blood T cell repertoires in COVID-19. This table comes from immunoSEQ multiplex PCR, and its TCRdb copy is limited to in-frame clones, with some not included. The data show about 47,000 clones, roughly 84% seen once. Specimen: peripheral blood. Receptors originate from a man aged 50 to 59 with acute or convalescent COVID-19. Both conserved end residues are part of each CDR3. D genes are given only for firm matches. Expanded clones get a size class; other rows say once, few or many, or leave the size out.

TRBJ1-2 TRBV30 TRBD1 NA CAWRRDRGGLTNYGYTF TGTGCCTGGAGGAGGGACAGAGGGGGATTAACTAACTATGGCTACACCTTC
TRBJ2-1 TRBV10-3 NA NA CAISGGGDNEQFF TGTGCCATCAGTGGAGGGGGAGACAATGAGCAGTTCTTC
TRBJ1-3 TRBV7-8 NA once CASSPGVVGNTIYF TGTGCCAGCAGCCCCGGGGTGGTTGGAAACACCATATATTTT
TRBJ2-7 TRBV5-1 NA NA CASSPGAYEQYF TGCGCCAGCAGCCCCGGGGCCTACGAGCAGTACTTC
TRBJ2-5 TRBV2 NA NA CASVRAETQYF TGTGCCAGCGTGAGGGCAGAGACCCAGTACTTC
TRBJ2-3 TRBV5-4 TRBD2 NA CASSLGLAGFTDTQYF TGTGCCAGCAGCTTAGGGCTAGCGGGGTTCACAGATACGCAGTATTTT
TRBJ1-6 TRBV19 TRBD1 NA CASSIEGQGYSPLHF TGTGCCAGTAGTATCGAGGGACAGGGTTACTCACCCCTCCACTTT
TRBJ2-7 TRBV27 NA once CASSPDGVRSSYEQYF TGTGCCAGCAGTCCCGACGGGGTCAGGAGCTCCTACGAGCAGTACTTC
TRBJ2-2 TRBV4-3 NA NA CASSQDRAGINTGELFF TGCGCCAGCAGCCAAGATAGGGCAGGGATCAACACCGGGGAGCTGTTTTTT
TRBJ2-1 TRBV5-1 NA NA CASSFFTGFRNEQFF TGCGCCAGCAGCTTCTTTACAGGTTTTAGGAATGAGCAGTTCTTC
TRBJ2-2 TRBV3-1/TRBV3-2 NA NA CASSSRGGLNGELFF TGTGCCAGCAGCTCTCGAGGCGGCCTGAACGGGGAGCTGTTTTTT
TRBJ2-7 TRBV30 NA few CAWSPQGLEQYF TGTGCCTGGAGTCCCCAGGGCCTCGAGCAGTACTTC
TRBJ2-7 TRBV6-2/TRBV6-3 TRBD2 NA CASSYAGASYEQYF TGTGCCAGCAGTTACGCGGGAGCCTCCTACGAGCAGTACTTC
TRBJ2-2 TRBV4-1 TRBD1 NA CASSQGPGQPHGELFF TGCGCCAGCAGCCAGGGGCCGGGACAGCCCCACGGGGAGCTGTTTTTT
TRBJ2-7 TRBV11-2 NA NA CASSSGASAKYEQYF TGTGCCAGCAGCTCTGGGGCTAGCGCCAAATACGAGCAGTACTTC
TRBJ2-5 TRBV9 NA once CASSETGGQVKTQYF TGTGCCAGCAGCGAGACGGGGGGCCAGGTAAAGACCCAGTACTTC
TRBJ2-7 TRBV30 TRBD1 NA CAWSAPGTGLGEQYF TGTGCCTGGAGTGCCCCCGGGACAGGGCTGGGGGAGCAGTACTTC
TRBJ2-4 TRBV4-3 TRBD2 NA CASSQDLGEAGGLKNIQYF TGCGCCAGCAGCCAAGATCTCGGGGAGGCGGGAGGGCTCAAAAACATTCAGTACTTC
TRBJ1-6 TRBV6-4 TRBD1 NA CASSGFPRTGGANYNSPLHF TGTGCCAGCAGTGGGTTCCCCCGGACAGGGGGCGCCAATTATAATTCACCCCTCCACTTT